Detailed here is one T cell receptor beta chain. The data were produced by immunoSEQ multiplex PCR, yet TCRdb's version contains in-frame clones alone and is incomplete. The repertoire holds 40,000 to 55,000 clones, 80% to 90% seen once, with 2% to 3% in the top ten. This record belongs to a study of STAT5B mutations in CD4+ large granular lymphocyte leukemia. Germline V lookup: CDR1 SGHRS, CDR2 YFSETQ. This CDR3 has 14 residues. V lost 4 bases, J lost 0 bases, and 8 bases lay in between. The V call is TRBV5-1, the J call TRBJ2-1, with D hard to call. The source of this sequence is a human donor in good health. The sequencing input was CD4+ T cells from blood buffy coats. CDR3 DNA sequence: TGCGCCAGCAGCCGTGAGAGCTCCTACAATGAGCAGTTCTTC. Translated, it gives CASSRESSYNEQFF. Together with reference TRBV5-1 and TRBJ2-1, the CDR3 gives the full variable domain: KAGVTQTPRYLIKTRGQQVTLSCSPISGHRSVSWYQQTPGQGLQFLFEYFSETQRNKGNFPGRFSGRQFSNSRSEMNVSTLELGDSALYLCASSRESSYNEQFFGPGTRLTVL.